This TCR beta chain appears in the sequencing data of a study of cytomegalovirus exposure and HLA in healthy donors. Regarding the study as a whole: Accurate predictions that matched the HLA-A and HLA-B alleles of most subjects were reportedly made from TCR beta sequences. Being indistinguishable, some V segments were excluded, TRBV6-2 and TRBV6-3 among them. The study assumed roughly uniform donor sequencing depth for presence/absence analyses.

V dropped 0 bases and J dropped 2 bases, with 4 bases sitting between them. This CDR3 comprises 13 residues. Germline CDR1 reads KGHSH; CDR2 reads LQKENI. In regard to this clone: What it binds is not known.

Use of 60 Vbeta and 13 Jbeta primers characterized the PCR. The method was immunoSEQ multiplex PCR; TCRdb's version includes in-frame clones alone and lacks a portion of them. This table holds 76,000 or so clones, just under 80% found once. The receptor's source is a woman aged 40 to 50 in good health and CMV-seropositive. Sequencing used PBMCs. The rearrangement joins TRBV18 to TRBJ2-5, with D hard to call. In nucleotides, the CDR3 is TGTGCCAGCTCACCACCGGAGCAAGAGACCCAGTACTTC. Protein sequence: CASSPPEQETQYF.